A single sample gave rise to the 20 T cell receptor beta chains below, sequenced in a study of lymphopenia after photon versus proton radiotherapy. The repertoire was sequenced with immunoSEQ multiplex PCR; TCRdb's copy has only in-frame clones and lacks some. Of about 20,000 clones listed, approximately 90% are singletons. The sequencing used peripheral blood, collected from a patient treated with proton-based radiotherapy. These receptors were collected from a man older than 75 with esophageal cancer.

This clone was recorded only once. The chain combines TRBV4-3 with TRBJ2-3; a possible D gene is TRBD2 (5 bases). Per the germline V gene, CDR1 is LGHNA and CDR2 is YSLEER. With 0 bases removed from V and 0 bases from J, the gap between germline ends came to 10 bases. The CDR3 runs to 16 residues. The CDR3 DNA reads as TGCGCCAGCAGCCAAGAATATCGCGGGAGCACAGATACGCAGTATTTT. Translating it yields CASSQEYRGSTDTQYF.

This rearrangement joins TRBV27 to TRBJ1-5; D is unresolved. The CDR3 consists of 14 residues. Trimming removed 5 bases at V and 7 bases at J, with 15 bases between. Germline-derived CDR1 and CDR2 are MNHEY and SMNVEV (reference sequence). The chain's CDR3 is CASSTSGPLQPQHF. As DNA, the CDR3 is TGTGCCAGCAGTACCTCCGGACCTTTACAGCCCCAGCATTTT.

The chain combines TRBV10-1 with TRBJ2-5; 11 nucleotides line up with TRBD1. The germline V gene has CDR1 WNHNN and CDR2 SYGVQD (reference sequence). V lost 3 bases and J lost 4; bases outside the gene matches: 4. There are 15 residues in the CDR3. CDR3: CASSDSGTGGETQYF. DNA for the CDR3: TGCGCCAGCAGTGACTCCGGGACAGGGGGAGAGACCCAGTACTTC.

This clone was observed a handful of times. The chain combines TRBV11-1 with TRBJ1-3, with D perhaps TRBD1 (5 bases). This CDR3 spans 14 amino acids. The V end was cut by 3 bases, the J end by 0 bases, with 6 bases between. Germline V gene data show CDR1 as SGHAT and CDR2 as FQDESV (reference sequence). CDR3: CASSFGASGNTIYF. The CDR3 nucleotides read TGTGCCAGCAGCTTTGGGGCCTCTGGAAACACCATATATTTT.

This chain links TRBV30 with TRBJ2-5, with 10 bases identical to TRBD1. This CDR3 has 15 amino acids. V trimming: 2 bases; J trimming: 4 bases; junction bases outside the gene matches: 7. From germline, CDR1 is GTSNPN and CDR2 SVGIG (reference sequence). Written as DNA, the CDR3 is TGTGCCTGGAGTATGGGACAGGGGAGGCGAGAGACCCAGTACTTC. This gives the protein CAWSMGQGRRETQYF.

This clone appeared a few times. The rearrangement links TRBV27 to TRBJ2-1, with D possibly being TRBD2 (5 bases). V lost 3 bases and J 9 bases, leaving 15 bases between the germline ends. The CDR3 is 14 amino acids. CDR1 and CDR2 (germline): MNHEY, SMNVEV (reference sequence). CDR3 DNA: TGTGCCAGCAGTTTTGTGGGAGACGGCGGTGAGCAGTTCTTC. Protein: CASSFVGDGGEQFF.

The gene calls are TRBV30 and TRBJ2-2, with 8 bases identical to TRBD1. The germline CDR1 and CDR2 sequences are GTSNPN and SVGIG (reference sequence). Trimming removed 3 bases from V and 6 bases from J; junction bases left unmatched: 6. The CDR3 covers 14 residues. The CDR3 nucleotides are TGTGCCTGGAGGCGGGACAGGAGGTCCGGGGAGCTGTTTTTT. It translates to CAWRRDRRSGELFF.

DNA for the CDR3: TGTGCCAGCAGCACTACGGGACAGGTTACGATTAACTATGGCTACACCTTC. Translation gives CASSTTGQVTINYGYTF. The V gene is TRBV11-2, the J gene TRBJ1-2, with 8 nucleotides matching TRBD1. Trimming cost V 5 bases and J 1 base; bases outside gene matches: 12. CDR1 SGHAT and CDR2 FQNNGV come from the germline V gene. The CDR3 sequence is 17 residues long.

The chain is built from TRBV4-3 and TRBJ1-6; D is ambiguous. Trimming left V 0 bases short and J 7 bases short, with 10 bases between. This CDR3 comprises 15 residues. Germline V gene data show CDR1 as LGHNA and CDR2 as YSLEER. In DNA form, the CDR3 reads TGCGCCAGCAGCCAAGAGGGTATTGAAAATTCACCCCTCCACTTT. Translated: CASSQEGIENSPLHF.

The genes are TRBV11-2 and TRBJ2-7; 7 nucleotides agree with TRBD2. Trimming at V came to 5 bases and at J to 0 bases, leaving 7 bases not matched to a gene. Per the germline V gene, CDR1 is SGHAT and CDR2 is FQNNGV. The CDR3 is 15 residues long. CDR3 in DNA: TGTGCCAGCAGCCCGTCTAGCGGCCCCTCCTACGAGCAGTACTTC. Amino acids: CASSPSSGPSYEQYF.

This clone is termed medium-sized. The identical CDR3 is also encoded by other nucleotide sequences in the sample. This chain connects TRBV9 to TRBJ2-7; unclear D gene. Trimming stripped 0 bases from V and 0 bases from J, with 7 bases between. CDR3 length: 14 residues. Looked up from germline, CDR1 is SGDLS and CDR2 is YYNGEE. DNA for the CDR3: TGTGCCAGCAGCGTAGGGGCCAGCTCCTACGAGCAGTACTTC. Translation gives CASSVGASSYEQYF.

Here the CDR3 DNA reads TGTGCCAGCTCATTTACGGAATCCTACGAGCAGTACTTC. Translated: CASSFTESYEQYF. The V and J genes are TRBV18 and TRBJ2-7; D is unresolved. This CDR3 region has 13 residues. V was clipped by 5 bases and J by 1 base, with 9 bases between them. The V gene's germline CDR1 is KGHSH and CDR2 LQKENI.

The V call is TRBV4-3, the J call TRBJ1-5; no clear D gene. Germline V gene data show CDR1 as LGHNA and CDR2 as YSLEER. The CDR3 loop spans 13 amino acids. V was trimmed by 0 bases and J by 7 bases, leaving 7 bases between them. The CDR3 protein is CASSQERGQPQHF. CDR3 DNA sequence: TGCGCCAGCAGCCAAGAACGGGGACAGCCCCAGCATTTT.

The chain couples TRBV28 to TRBJ1-2; the D is unclear. V was cut by 6 bases and J by 8 bases, with 10 bases left in between. This CDR3 has 11 residues. The V gene's germline CDR1 is MDHEN and CDR2 SYDVKM. The CDR3: CASSNSLGYTF. DNA of the CDR3: TGTGCCAGCAGCAACAGTTTAGGCTACACCTTC.

The rearrangement joins TRBV2 to TRBJ2-7; tentative D call: TRBD1 (5 bases). With 3 bases removed from V and 1 base from J, the gap between germline ends came to 7 bases. Germline CDR1 is SNHLY and CDR2 is FYNNEI. The CDR3 sequence is 13 residues long. The CDR3 here is CASSDRESYEQYF. CDR3 nucleotide sequence: TGTGCCAGCAGTGACAGGGAATCCTACGAGCAGTACTTC.

This clone was seen once. The chain employs TRBV19 and TRBJ1-2, with D uncertain. The germline V gene encodes CDR1 LNHDA and CDR2 SQIVND (reference sequence). The V end was cut by 8 bases, the J end by 2 bases, with 18 bases between. The CDR3 extends over 15 amino acids. CDR3 DNA sequence: TGTGCCAGTGCACCCGCTGCGGGAACCAACTATGGCTACACCTTC. It translates to CASAPAAGTNYGYTF.

This clone occurred once. The chain couples TRBV5-5 to TRBJ2-5; D is perhaps TRBD2 (5 bases). The germline V gene has CDR1 SGHKS and CDR2 YYEKEE (reference sequence). The germline V and J ends were trimmed by 0 bases and 5 bases, with 14 bases remaining between them. CDR3 length equals 15 residues. DNA for the CDR3: TGTGCCAGCAGCTTGGAGTCGGGAAATTTTGAGACCCAGTACTTC. Amino acids: CASSLESGNFETQYF. Filled out from reference TRBV5-5 and TRBJ2-5, the complete variable domain reads DAGVTQSPTHLIKTRGQQVTLRCSPISGHKSVSWYQQVLGQGPQFIFQYYEKEERGRGNFPDRFSARQFPNYSSELNVNALLLGDSALYLCASSLESGNFETQYFGPGTRLLVL.

This sequence joins TRBV6-6 and TRBJ1-3; 7 bases align to TRBD1. The CDR3 sequence is 15 residues long. Losses at the gene ends were 2 bases for V and 6 bases for J; bases not matched to a gene: 7. Germline CDR1 is MNHNY and CDR2 is SVGAGI (reference sequence). The CDR3 protein is CASSYAGTAENTIYF. In nucleotides, the CDR3 is TGTGCCAGCAGTTACGCGGGGACAGCAGAAAACACCATATATTTT.

V and J are TRBV30 and TRBJ1-4; no definite D call. V gave up 6 bases and J gave up 2 bases, with 13 bases separating them. The CDR3 sequence is 14 residues long. Germline V gives CDR1 GTSNPN, CDR2 SVGIG (reference sequence). The CDR3 loop reads CACTPDTTNEKLFF. The DNA of the CDR3 is TGTGCCTGTACTCCAGATACGACTAATGAAAAACTGTTTTTT.

This sequence joins TRBV10-2 and TRBJ2-2; a possible D gene is TRBD2 (5 bases). Trimming took off 6 bases at V and 5 bases at J, with 13 bases between the two ends. There are 14 residues in the CDR3. Per germline, CDR1 WSHSY and CDR2 SAAADI. This chain's CDR3 is CASSSGVGTGELFF. CDR3 DNA sequence: TGCGCCAGCAGCAGCGGAGTGGGGACCGGGGAGCTGTTTTTT.